A selection of T cell receptor beta chains follows, all from one sample in a study of blood T cell repertoires in COVID-19. The repertoire was sequenced with immunoSEQ multiplex PCR; TCRdb's copy has only in-frame clones and lacks some. This sample has around 100,000 clones, with approximately 91% found just once. Specimen: peripheral blood. Source of these receptors: a man in his forties or fifties with active COVID-19. Each CDR3 is given with its conserved first and last residue. D genes are given only for firm matches. Rows give clone size only sometimes, using once, few, many, or a class for an expanded clone.

NA	TRBV7-9	TRBJ2-3	NA	CASSLAHGENTDTQYF	TGTGCCAGCAGCTTAGCCCACGGGGAAAACACAGATACGCAGTATTTT
NA	TRBV27	TRBJ2-1	NA	CASSPRPGQTLHNEQFF	TGTGCCAGCAGTCCGCGCCCCGGACAGACACTTCACAATGAGCAGTTCTTC
once	TRBV5-5	TRBJ2-1	TRBD1	CASSHFRDSYNEQFF	TGTGCCAGCAGCCACTTCCGGGACAGCTACAATGAGCAGTTCTTC
NA	TRBV25-1	TRBJ2-2	NA	CASSEPHGSTGELFF	TGTGCCAGCAGTGAACCACATGGGAGTACCGGGGAGCTGTTTTTT
few	TRBV7-9	TRBJ2-3	TRBD2	CASSFMAGAADTQYF	TGTGCCAGCAGCTTTATGGCGGGAGCTGCAGATACGCAGTATTTT
few	TRBV9	TRBJ1-5	NA	CASSPSGGQPQHF	TGTGCCAGCAGCCCTAGTGGAGGACAGCCCCAGCATTTT
once	TRBV9	TRBJ2-5	TRBD1	CASSQRTGGIAGQETQYF	TGTGCCAGCAGCCAAAGGACAGGGGGAATAGCGGGGCAAGAGACCCAGTACTTC
NA	TRBV6-5	TRBJ1-1	NA	CASSYSRVTEAFF	TGTGCCAGCAGTTACTCCAGGGTTACTGAAGCTTTCTTT
NA	TRBV10-3	TRBJ2-1	TRBD2	CAISGTSGRALNEQFF	TGTGCCATCAGTGGGACTAGCGGGAGGGCCCTCAATGAGCAGTTCTTC
NA	TRBV27	TRBJ1-1	NA	CASSFRGGGYVANTEAFF	TGTGCCAGCAGTTTTCGGGGAGGGGGATATGTGGCGAACACTGAAGCTTTCTTT
once	TRBV19	TRBJ2-3	TRBD2	CASSFSGYYTDTQYF	TGTGCCAGTAGCTTTAGCGGGTACTACACAGATACGCAGTATTTT
NA	TRBV5-1	TRBJ2-1	TRBD2	CASSTLAGGTYNEQFF	TGCGCCAGCAGCACCTTAGCGGGAGGGACCTACAATGAGCAGTTCTTC
NA	TRBV5-1	TRBJ1-2	NA	CASSFPTESHGYTF	TGCGCCAGCAGCTTTCCGACAGAATCTCATGGCTACACCTTC
NA	TRBV14	TRBJ2-5	NA	CASSQDLVSETQYF	TGTGCCAGCAGCCAAGACCTAGTATCAGAGACCCAGTACTTC
few	TRBV4-2	TRBJ2-2	NA	CASSQDFLATGELFF	TGTGCCAGCAGCCAAGATTTTTTAGCAACCGGGGAGCTGTTTTTT
NA	TRBV11-2	TRBJ1-5	NA	CASSLGRSNQPQHF	TGTGCCAGCAGCTTAGGGCGGAGCAATCAGCCCCAGCATTTT
NA	TRBV24-1	TRBJ2-1	TRBD2	CATSKTSGNYNEQFF	TGTGCCACCAGTAAAACTAGCGGAAACTACAATGAGCAGTTCTTC
NA	TRBV9	TRBJ2-1	TRBD2	CASSVRTSPLYNEQFF	TGTGCCAGCAGCGTAAGGACTAGCCCTCTTTACAATGAGCAGTTCTTC
once	TRBV28	TRBJ1-1	NA	CASYPSGGGTEAFF	TGTGCCAGCTACCCGTCGGGCGGGGGCACTGAAGCTTTCTTT
NA	TRBV19	TRBJ2-1	NA	CASRQAHEQFF	TGTGCCAGTAGACAGGCGCATGAGCAGTTCTTC
NA	TRBV6-6	TRBJ2-1	TRBD2	CASSPTSGGANEQFF	TGTGCCAGCAGCCCTACTAGCGGGGGGGCAAATGAGCAGTTCTTC
NA	TRBV4-2	TRBJ2-3	TRBD2	CASSQDGSGGITDTQYF	TGTGCCAGCAGCCAAGATGGTAGCGGGGGGATAACAGATACGCAGTATTTT
NA	TRBV10-2	TRBJ2-1	TRBD2	CASSPTSGSRNEQFF	TGCGCCAGCAGTCCTACTAGCGGGAGTCGAAATGAGCAGTTCTTC
NA	TRBV5-1	TRBJ1-5	NA	CASSLEGGGQPQHF	TGCGCCAGCAGCTTGGAGGGGGGGGGTCAGCCCCAGCATTTT
NA	TRBV2	TRBJ1-4	NA	CASSEYRSNEKLFF	TGTGCCAGCAGTGAATACAGATCTAATGAAAAACTGTTTTTT
once	TRBV25-1	TRBJ2-2	TRBD1	CASSPRTGGLNTGELFF	TGTGCCAGCAGTCCACGGACAGGGGGCTTGAACACCGGGGAGCTGTTTTTT
NA	TRBV6-5	TRBJ1-2	TRBD1	CASSRDRGEDYGYTF	TGTGCCAGCAGCCGGGACAGGGGGGAGGACTATGGCTACACCTTC
NA	TRBV5-1	TRBJ2-3	TRBD1	CASARQGLFIDTQYF	TGCGCCAGCGCCCGACAGGGCCTTTTTATCGATACGCAGTATTTT
NA	TRBV5-6	TRBJ2-7	TRBD1	CASSIPDRGSYEQYF	TGTGCCAGCAGCATACCCGACAGGGGATCCTACGAGCAGTACTTC
NA	TRBV19	TRBJ1-5	NA	CASSGDRTYSNQPQHF	TGTGCCAGTAGTGGTGACAGGACATACAGCAATCAGCCCCAGCATTTT
NA	TRBV19	TRBJ1-1	NA	CASSISFVATEAFF	TGTGCCAGTAGTATCTCCTTCGTGGCCACTGAAGCTTTCTTT
NA	TRBV5-4	TRBJ1-6	TRBD1	CASSARDRGPSPLHF	TGTGCCAGCAGCGCCCGGGACAGGGGGCCTTCACCCCTCCACTTT
NA	TRBV6-5	TRBJ1-2	TRBD1	CASRTGGNSGYTF	TGTGCCAGCCGGACAGGGGGCAATAGTGGCTACACCTTC
NA	TRBV11-2	TRBJ1-2	NA	CASSPLAGDGYGYTF	TGTGCCAGCAGCCCCCTGGCGGGGGACGGCTATGGCTACACCTTC
many	TRBV12-3/TRBV12-4	TRBJ1-4	NA	CASRLQGGEKLFF	TGTGCCAGCAGGCTACAGGGTGGGGAAAAACTGTTTTTT
NA	TRBV24-1	TRBJ1-2	TRBD1	CATSEHPGQGKAYGYTF	TGTGCCACCAGTGAGCATCCGGGACAGGGAAAGGCCTATGGCTACACCTTC
NA	TRBV6-5	TRBJ1-2	TRBD1	CASSNRGPQLSGYTF	TGTGCCAGCAGTAACAGGGGGCCCCAGCTTAGTGGCTACACCTTC
NA	TRBV6-6	TRBJ1-5	TRBD1	CASSSGQGNQPQHF	TGTGCCAGCAGCTCGGGACAGGGGAATCAGCCCCAGCATTTT
NA	TRBV27	TRBJ2-7	NA	CASSLKLYYEQYF	TGTGCCAGCAGTTTGAAACTTTACTACGAGCAGTACTTC
NA	TRBV5-7	TRBJ2-3	TRBD2	CASSLTSGGGSSTDTQYF	TGTGCCAGCAGCCTAACTAGCGGGGGGGGATCTAGCACAGATACGCAGTATTTT
NA	TRBV12-3/TRBV12-4	TRBJ1-5	NA	CASSLSSLGSQHF	TGTGCCAGCAGTTTAAGCAGCCTCGGGTCCCAGCATTTT
NA	TRBV19	TRBJ2-3	TRBD1	CASSIRDRVPNTQYF	TGTGCCAGTAGTATCCGGGACAGGGTACCTAATACGCAGTATTTT
NA	TRBV11-2	TRBJ1-3	NA	CASSPKGQFSSGNTIYF	TGTGCCAGCAGCCCAAAAGGACAGTTCTCCTCTGGAAACACCATATATTTT
once	TRBV3-1/TRBV3-2	TRBJ2-1	NA	CASSPSGHELYNEQFF	TGTGCCAGCAGCCCCTCGGGTCACGAACTCTACAATGAGCAGTTCTTC
NA	TRBV2	TRBJ2-6	NA	CASNLGGTGANVLTF	TGTGCCAGCAATTTAGGCGGGACCGGGGCCAACGTCCTGACTTTC
NA	TRBV6-1	TRBJ1-5	TRBD1	CASSEAGQNNQPQHF	TGTGCCAGCAGTGAAGCGGGACAGAACAATCAGCCCCAGCATTTT
NA	TRBV6-6	TRBJ2-1	NA	CASSLQFRSDNEQFF	TGTGCCAGCAGTTTACAGTTCCGATCAGACAATGAGCAGTTCTTC
NA	TRBV18	TRBJ2-5	NA	CASSPEQQETQYF	TGTGCCAGCTCACCAGAACAGCAAGAGACCCAGTACTTC
few	TRBV19	TRBJ1-5	NA	CASSGLRTGNQPQHF	TGTGCCAGTAGTGGTCTCCGGACAGGCAATCAGCCCCAGCATTTT
NA	TRBV19	TRBJ2-1	TRBD2	CATTQGGEQFF	TGTGCCACCACCCAGGGAGGGGAGCAGTTCTTC
NA	TRBV3-1/TRBV3-2	TRBJ1-2	NA	CASSHLKGVNGYTF	TGTGCCAGCAGCCACCTAAAAGGAGTAAATGGCTACACCTTC
NA	TRBV3-1/TRBV3-2	TRBJ1-1	TRBD1	CASSQDPSGGGGIKTEAFF	TGTGCCAGCAGCCAAGATCCGTCAGGGGGAGGTGGAATAAAGACTGAAGCTTTCTTT
NA	TRBV11-2	TRBJ2-1	NA	CASSLERPNYPVGNEQFF	TGTGCCAGCAGCTTAGAGCGCCCAAACTATCCCGTAGGCAATGAGCAGTTCTTC
NA	TRBV12-5	TRBJ2-1	NA	CASGLVRRVGYNEQFF	TGTGCTAGTGGTTTGGTACGACGGGTCGGCTACAATGAGCAGTTCTTC
once	TRBV6-2/TRBV6-3	TRBJ2-6	NA	CASSNLDGANVLTF	TGTGCCAGCAGTAACTTAGATGGGGCCAACGTCCTGACTTTC
NA	TRBV18	TRBJ2-1	NA	CASSLAGNSYNEQFF	TGTGCCAGCTCACTAGCAGGGAACTCCTACAATGAGCAGTTCTTC
few	TRBV5-1	TRBJ2-1	NA	CASSLGATSYNEQFF	TGCGCCAGCAGCTTGGGCGCTACCTCCTACAATGAGCAGTTCTTC
NA	TRBV15	TRBJ2-3	TRBD2	CATSRRSGSGTDTQYF	TGTGCCACCAGCAGACGAAGCGGGAGTGGGACAGATACGCAGTATTTT
NA	TRBV5-6	TRBJ2-6	NA	CASSLRGSGANVLTF	TGTGCCAGCAGCTTGAGAGGCTCTGGGGCCAACGTCCTGACTTTC